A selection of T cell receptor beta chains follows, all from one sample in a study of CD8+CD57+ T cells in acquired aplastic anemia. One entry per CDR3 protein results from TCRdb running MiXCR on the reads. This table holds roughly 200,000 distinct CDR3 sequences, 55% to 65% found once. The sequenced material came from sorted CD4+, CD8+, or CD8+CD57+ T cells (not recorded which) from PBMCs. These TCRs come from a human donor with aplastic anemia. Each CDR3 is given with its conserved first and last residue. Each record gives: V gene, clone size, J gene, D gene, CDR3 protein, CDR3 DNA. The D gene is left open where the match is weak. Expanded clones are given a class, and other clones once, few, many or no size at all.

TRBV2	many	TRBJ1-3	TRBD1	CASSEAPGQGGSGNTIYF	TGTGCCAGCAGTGAAGCTCCGGGACAGGGCGGCTCTGGAAACACCATATATTTT
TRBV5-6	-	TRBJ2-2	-	CASSLGTLNTGELFF	TGTGCCAGCAGCTTGGGGACTCTGAACACCGGGGAGCTGTTTTTT
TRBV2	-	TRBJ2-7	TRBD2	CASSLASGGAGEQYF	TGTGCCAGCAGTTTAGCTAGCGGGGGGGCCGGCGAGCAGTACTTC
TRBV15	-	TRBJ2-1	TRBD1	CATSSSRSGQGANEQSF	TGTGCCACCAGCAGCTCCAGGTCGGGACAGGGGGCCAATGAGCAGTCCTTC
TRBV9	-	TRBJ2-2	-	CASSVVGKAGELFF	TGTGCCAGCAGCGTAGTGGGCAAAGCCGGGGAGCTGTTTTTT
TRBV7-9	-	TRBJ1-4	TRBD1	CASSLGQGNEKLFF	TGTGCCAGCAGCTTGGGACAGGGCAATGAAAAACTGTTTTTT
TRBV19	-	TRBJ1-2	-	CASSTQAGSPGYTF	TGTGCCAGTAGTACCCAGGCTGGGAGCCCTGGCTACACCTTC
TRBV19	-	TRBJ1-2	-	CASRGYTF	TGTGCCAGTCGAGGCTACACCTTC
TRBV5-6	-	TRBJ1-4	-	CASSLANRPEKLFF	TGTGCCAGCAGCTTGGCGAACAGGCCGGAAAAACTGTTTTTT
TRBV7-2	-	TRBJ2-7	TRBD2	CASSLTSGTLSSYEQYF	TGTGCCAGCAGCTTGACTAGCGGGACCCTAAGCTCCTACGAGCAGTACTTC
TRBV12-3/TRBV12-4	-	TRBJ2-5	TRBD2	CAGSYGGGAQETQYF	TGTGCCGGCAGTTACGGCGGGGGGGCCCAAGAGACCCAGTACTTC
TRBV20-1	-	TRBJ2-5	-	CSARVQEGQIQETQYF	TGCAGTGCTAGAGTTCAGGAGGGACAGATCCAAGAGACCCAGTACTTC
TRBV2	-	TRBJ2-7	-	CASSDPAYEQYF	TGTGCCAGCAGCGATCCCGCCTACGAGCAGTACTTC
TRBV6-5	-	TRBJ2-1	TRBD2	CASSYEIAGYNEQFF	TGTGCCAGCAGTTACGAGATAGCGGGATACAATGAGCAGTTCTTC
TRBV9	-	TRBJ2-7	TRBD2	CASSQGLAGGPSLEYF	TGTGCCAGCAGCCAAGGCCTAGCGGGAGGGCCGTCGCTTGAGTACTTC
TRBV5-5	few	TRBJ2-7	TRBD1	CASSLLGQHSYEQYF	TGTGCCAGCAGCTTGCTGGGACAGCACTCCTACGAGCAGTACTTC
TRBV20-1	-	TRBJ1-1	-	CSATMTGNTEAFF	TGCAGTGCGACGATGACAGGGAACACTGAAGCTTTCTTT
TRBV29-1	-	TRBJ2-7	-	CSAWTDYEQYF	TGCAGCGCTTGGACAGACTACGAGCAGTACTTC
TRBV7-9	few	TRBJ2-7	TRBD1	CASSLRGTGSYEQYF	TGTGCCAGCAGCCTGAGGGGGACAGGGAGCTACGAGCAGTACTTC